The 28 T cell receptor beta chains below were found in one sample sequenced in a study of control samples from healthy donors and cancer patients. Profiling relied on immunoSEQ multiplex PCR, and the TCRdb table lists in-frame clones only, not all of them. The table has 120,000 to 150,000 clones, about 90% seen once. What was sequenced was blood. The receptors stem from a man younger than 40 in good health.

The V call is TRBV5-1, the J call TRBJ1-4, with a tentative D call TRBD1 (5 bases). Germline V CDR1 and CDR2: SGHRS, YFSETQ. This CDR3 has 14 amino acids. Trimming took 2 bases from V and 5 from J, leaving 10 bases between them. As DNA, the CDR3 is TGCGCCAGCAGCTTACGGGGCGGAAATGAAAAACTGTTTTTT. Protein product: CASSLRGGNEKLFF. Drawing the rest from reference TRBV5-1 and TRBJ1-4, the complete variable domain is KAGVTQTPRYLIKTRGQQVTLSCSPISGHRSVSWYQQTPGQGLQFLFEYFSETQRNKGNFPGRFSGRQFSNSRSEMNVSTLELGDSALYLCASSLRGGNEKLFFGSGTQLSVL.

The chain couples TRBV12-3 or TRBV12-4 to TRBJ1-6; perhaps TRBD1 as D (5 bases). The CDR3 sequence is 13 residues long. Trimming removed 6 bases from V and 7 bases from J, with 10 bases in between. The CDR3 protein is CASSGTGNSPLHF. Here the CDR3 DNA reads TGTGCCAGCAGCGGGACCGGGAATTCACCCCTCCACTTT.

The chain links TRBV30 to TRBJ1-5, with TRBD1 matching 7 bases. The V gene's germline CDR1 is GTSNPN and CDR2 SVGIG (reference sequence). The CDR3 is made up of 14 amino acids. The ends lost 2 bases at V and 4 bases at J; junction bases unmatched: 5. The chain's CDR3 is CAWSPGQSNQPQHF. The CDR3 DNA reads TGTGCCTGGAGTCCGGGACAGAGTAATCAGCCCCAGCATTTT. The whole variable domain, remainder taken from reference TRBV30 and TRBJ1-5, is SQTIHQWPATLVQPVGSPLSLECTVEGTSNPNLYWYRQAAGRGLQLLFYSVGIGQISSEVPQNLSASRPQDRQFILSSKKLLLSDSGFYLCAWSPGQSNQPQHFGDGTRLSIL.

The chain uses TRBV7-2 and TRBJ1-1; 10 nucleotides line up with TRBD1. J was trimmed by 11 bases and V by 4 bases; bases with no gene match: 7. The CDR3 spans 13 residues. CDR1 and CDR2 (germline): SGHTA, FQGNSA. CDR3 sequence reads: CASSYRDRGGAFF. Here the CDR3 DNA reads TGTGCCAGCAGCTACCGGGACAGGGGCGGCGCTTTCTTT. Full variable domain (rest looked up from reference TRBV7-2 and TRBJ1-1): GAGVSQSPSNKVTEKGKDVELRCDPISGHTALYWYRQSLGQGLEFLIYFQGNSAPDKSGLPSDRFSAERTGGSVSTLTIQRTQQEDSAVYLCASSYRDRGGAFFGQGTRLTVV.

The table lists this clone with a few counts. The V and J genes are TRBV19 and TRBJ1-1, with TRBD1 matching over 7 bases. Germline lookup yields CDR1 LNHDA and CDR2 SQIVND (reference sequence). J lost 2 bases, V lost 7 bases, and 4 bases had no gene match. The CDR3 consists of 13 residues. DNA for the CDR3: TGTGCCAGTACGGACAGGCCAAACACTGAAGCTTTCTTT. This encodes CASTDRPNTEAFF.

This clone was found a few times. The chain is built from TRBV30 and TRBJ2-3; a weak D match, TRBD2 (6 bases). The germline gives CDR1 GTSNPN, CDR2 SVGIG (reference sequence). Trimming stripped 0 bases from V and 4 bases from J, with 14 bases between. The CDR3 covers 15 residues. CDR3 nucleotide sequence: TGTGCCTGGAGTGTAGCGCAGGGAGGACCAGATACGCAGTATTTT. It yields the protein CAWSVAQGGPDTQYF.

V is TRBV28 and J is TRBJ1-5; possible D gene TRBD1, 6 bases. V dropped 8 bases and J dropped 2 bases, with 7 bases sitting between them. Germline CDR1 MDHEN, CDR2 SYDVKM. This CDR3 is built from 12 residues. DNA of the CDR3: TGTGCCAGCTCAGGGGGCAATCAGCCCCAGCATTTT. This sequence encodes CASSGGNQPQHF.

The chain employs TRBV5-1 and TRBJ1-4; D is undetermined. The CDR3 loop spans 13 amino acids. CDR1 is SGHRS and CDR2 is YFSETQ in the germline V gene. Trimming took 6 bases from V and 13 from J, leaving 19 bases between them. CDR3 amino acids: CASKAGPTQVLFF. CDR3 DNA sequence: TGCGCCAGCAAAGCCGGACCGACACAAGTACTGTTTTTT.

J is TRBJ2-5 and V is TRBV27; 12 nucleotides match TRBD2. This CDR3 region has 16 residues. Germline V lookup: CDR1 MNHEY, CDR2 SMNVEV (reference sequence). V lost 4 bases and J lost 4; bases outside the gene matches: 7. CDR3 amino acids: CASSSLAGGPAETQYF. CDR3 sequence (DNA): TGTGCCAGCAGTTCCCTAGCGGGGGGGCCCGCAGAGACCCAGTACTTC.

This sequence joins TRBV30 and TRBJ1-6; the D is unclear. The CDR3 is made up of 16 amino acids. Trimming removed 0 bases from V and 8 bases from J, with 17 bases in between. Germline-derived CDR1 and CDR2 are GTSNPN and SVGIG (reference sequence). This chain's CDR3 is CAWSVHGFRWDSPLHF. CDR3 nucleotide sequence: TGTGCCTGGAGTGTACACGGATTCAGATGGGATTCACCCCTCCACTTT.

The CDR3 nucleotides are TGTGCCACCAGTGTATCTAGCGGCAATGAGCAGTTCTTC. Translating gives CATSVSSGNEQFF. This rearrangement joins TRBV24-1 to TRBJ2-1, with 7 bases fitting TRBD2. The CDR3 contains 13 residues. Per the germline V gene, CDR1 is KGHDR and CDR2 is SFDVKD. Trimming cost V 5 bases and J 6 bases; bases outside gene matches: 3.

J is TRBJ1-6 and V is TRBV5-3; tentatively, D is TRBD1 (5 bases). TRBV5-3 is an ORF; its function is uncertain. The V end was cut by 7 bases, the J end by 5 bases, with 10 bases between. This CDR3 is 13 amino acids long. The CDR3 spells CARLQADNSPLHF. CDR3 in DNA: TGTGCCAGATTACAGGCGGATAATTCACCCCTCCACTTT.

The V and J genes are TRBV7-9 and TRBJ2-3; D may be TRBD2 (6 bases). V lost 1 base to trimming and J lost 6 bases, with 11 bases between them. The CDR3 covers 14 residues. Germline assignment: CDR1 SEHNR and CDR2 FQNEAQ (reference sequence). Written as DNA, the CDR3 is TGTGCCAGCAGCTTAGGACGGGAGAAGGATACGCAGTATTTT. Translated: CASSLGREKDTQYF.

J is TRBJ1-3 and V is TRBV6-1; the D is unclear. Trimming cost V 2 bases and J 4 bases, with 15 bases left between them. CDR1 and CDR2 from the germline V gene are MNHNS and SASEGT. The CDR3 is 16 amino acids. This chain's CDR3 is CASSEFTSLKGNTIYF. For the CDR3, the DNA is TGTGCCAGCAGTGAATTCACCTCTTTAAAGGGAAACACCATATATTTT.

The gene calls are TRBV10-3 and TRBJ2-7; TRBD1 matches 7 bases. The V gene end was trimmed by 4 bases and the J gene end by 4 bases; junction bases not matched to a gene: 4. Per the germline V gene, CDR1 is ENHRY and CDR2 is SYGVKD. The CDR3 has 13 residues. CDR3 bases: TGTGCCATCAGTGGACAGGGAAAATACGAGCAGTACTTC. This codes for CAISGQGKYEQYF.

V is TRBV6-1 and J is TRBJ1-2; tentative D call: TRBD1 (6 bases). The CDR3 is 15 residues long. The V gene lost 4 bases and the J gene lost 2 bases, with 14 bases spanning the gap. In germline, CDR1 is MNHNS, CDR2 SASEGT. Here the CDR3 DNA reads TGTGCCAGCAGTGGAAACAGGGACCCAAACTATGGCTACACCTTC. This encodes CASSGNRDPNYGYTF.

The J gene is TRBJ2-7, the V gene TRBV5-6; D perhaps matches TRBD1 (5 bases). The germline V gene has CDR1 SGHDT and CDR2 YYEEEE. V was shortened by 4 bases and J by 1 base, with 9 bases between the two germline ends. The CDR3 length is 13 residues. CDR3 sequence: CASSPDMSYEQYF. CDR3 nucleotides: TGTGCCAGCAGCCCGGACATGTCCTACGAGCAGTACTTC.

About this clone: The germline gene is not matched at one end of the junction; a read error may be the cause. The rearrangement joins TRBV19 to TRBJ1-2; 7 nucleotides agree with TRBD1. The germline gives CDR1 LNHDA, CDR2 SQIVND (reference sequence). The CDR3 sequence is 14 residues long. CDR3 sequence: CASSLDRVEHGYTF. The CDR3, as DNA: TGTGCCAGTAGTCTAGACAGGGTTGAGCATGGCTACACCTTC.

The CDR3 sequence is CASSLETYNSYEQYF. The CDR3 DNA reads TGCGCCAGCAGCTTGGAGACGTACAACTCCTACGAGCAGTACTTC. The rearrangement links TRBV5-1 to TRBJ2-7; D call uncertain. The CDR3 has 15 residues. Germline V CDR1 and CDR2: SGHRS, YFSETQ. Trimming removed 0 bases at V and 0 bases at J, with 10 bases between.

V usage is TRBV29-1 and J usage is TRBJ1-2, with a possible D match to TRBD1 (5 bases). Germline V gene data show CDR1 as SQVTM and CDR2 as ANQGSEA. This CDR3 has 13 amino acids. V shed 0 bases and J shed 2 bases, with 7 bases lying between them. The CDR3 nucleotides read TGCAGCGTTGAAGAGGGGCCCAACTATGGCTACACCTTC. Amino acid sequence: CSVEEGPNYGYTF.

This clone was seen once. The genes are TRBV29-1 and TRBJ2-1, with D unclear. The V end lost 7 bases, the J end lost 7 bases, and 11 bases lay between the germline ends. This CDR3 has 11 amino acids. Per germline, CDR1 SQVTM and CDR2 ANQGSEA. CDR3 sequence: CSGRHGNEQFF. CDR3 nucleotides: TGCAGCGGACGGCACGGGAATGAGCAGTTCTTC.

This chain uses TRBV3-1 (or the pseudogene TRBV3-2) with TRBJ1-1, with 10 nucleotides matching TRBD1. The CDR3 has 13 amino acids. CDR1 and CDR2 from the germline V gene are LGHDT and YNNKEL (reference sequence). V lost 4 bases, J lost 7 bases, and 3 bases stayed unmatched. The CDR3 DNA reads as TGTGCCAGCAGCCCGGGACAGGGGAGTGAAGCTTTCTTT. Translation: CASSPGQGSEAFF.

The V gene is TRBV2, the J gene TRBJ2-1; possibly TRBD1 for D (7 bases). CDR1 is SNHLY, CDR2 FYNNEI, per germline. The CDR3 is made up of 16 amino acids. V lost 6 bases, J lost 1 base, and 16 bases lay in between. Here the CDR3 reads CASSAGQSISYNEQFF. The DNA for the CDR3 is TGTGCCAGCAGCGCGGGACAGTCTATATCCTACAATGAGCAGTTCTTC. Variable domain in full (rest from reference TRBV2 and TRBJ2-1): EPEVTQTPSHQVTQMGQEVILRCVPISNHLYFYWYRQILGQKVEFLVSFYNNEISEKSEIFDDQFSVERPDGSNFTLKIRSTKLEDSAMYFCASSAGQSISYNEQFFGPGTRLTVL.

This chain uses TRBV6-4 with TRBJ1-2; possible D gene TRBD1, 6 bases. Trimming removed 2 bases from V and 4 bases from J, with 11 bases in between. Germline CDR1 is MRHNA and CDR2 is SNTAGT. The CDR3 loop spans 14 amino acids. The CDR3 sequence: CASSDGGPPYGYTF. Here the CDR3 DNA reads TGTGCCAGCAGTGACGGGGGCCCGCCCTATGGCTACACCTTC.

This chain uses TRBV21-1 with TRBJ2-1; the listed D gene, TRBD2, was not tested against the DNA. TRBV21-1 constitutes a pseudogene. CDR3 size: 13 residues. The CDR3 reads CASSTRGVIEQFF. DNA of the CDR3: TGTGCCAGCAGCACTAGAGGAGTAATCGAGCAGTTCTTC.

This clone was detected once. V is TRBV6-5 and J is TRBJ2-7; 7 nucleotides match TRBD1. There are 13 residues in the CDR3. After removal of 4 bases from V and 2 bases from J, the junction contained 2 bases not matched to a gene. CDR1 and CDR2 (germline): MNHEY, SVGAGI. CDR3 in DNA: TGTGCCAGCAGTTCTGACAGGGCCTACGAGCAGTACTTC. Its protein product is CASSSDRAYEQYF.

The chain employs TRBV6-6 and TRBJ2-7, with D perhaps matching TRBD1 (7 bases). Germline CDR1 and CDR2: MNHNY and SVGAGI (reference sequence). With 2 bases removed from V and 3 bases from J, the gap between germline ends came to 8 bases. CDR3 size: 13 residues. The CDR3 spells CASSYQGGYEQYF. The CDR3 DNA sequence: TGTGCCAGCAGTTACCAGGGGGGCTACGAGCAGTACTTC.

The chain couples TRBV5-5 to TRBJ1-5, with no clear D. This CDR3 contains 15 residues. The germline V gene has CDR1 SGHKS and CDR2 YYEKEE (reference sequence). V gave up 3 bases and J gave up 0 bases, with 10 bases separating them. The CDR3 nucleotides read TGTGCCAGCAGCTCCGGCGGCTATAGCAATCAGCCCCAGCATTTT. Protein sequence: CASSSGGYSNQPQHF.